The 32 T cell receptor beta chains below were found in one sample sequenced in a study of blood T cells in healthy people across ages. The use of a sample-barcoded 5' primer and a J-beta primer mix characterized a second PCR of roughly 6 to 12 cycles. Via MiXCR, TCRdb re-called the 5' RACE reads, giving one row per CDR3 protein. The sample yields 1.5 million to 2 million distinct CDR3 sequences, 28% seen once. Sequences were obtained from blood. These receptors were obtained from a woman in her 30s in good health.

This clonotype has just a few counts. The V call is TRBV6-2 or TRBV6-3, the J call TRBJ2-4; D may correspond to TRBD1 or TRBD2 (5 bases each). CDR1 is MNHEY, CDR2 SVGEGT, per germline. This CDR3 contains 16 residues. Between the trimmed V and J ends, which lost 6 bases and 0 bases, there was a span of 15 bases. The CDR3 DNA sequence: TGTGCCAGCAGACAAAGCACGGGGCCAGCCAAAAACATTCAGTACTTC. This gives the protein CASRQSTGPAKNIQYF.

This clonotype appeared many times. The V call is TRBV12-3 or TRBV12-4, the J call TRBJ2-4; a weak D match, TRBD1 (7 bases). The CDR3 length is 15 residues. V was trimmed by 6 bases and J by 6 bases, leaving 18 bases between them. The CDR3: CASRGGQNTRNIQYF. CDR3 DNA: TGTGCCAGCAGGGGGGGACAGAACACACGAAACATTCAGTACTTC.

Ten or more counts support this clonotype. This chain joins TRBV24-1 and TRBJ2-1; TRBD2 aligns across 13 bases. V lost 9 bases to trimming and J lost 8 bases; unmatched junction nucleotides: 3. Germline CDR1 and CDR2: KGHDR and SFDVKD. This CDR3 comprises 13 residues. The CDR3 sequence is CATLGTSGDEQFF. CDR3 DNA: TGTGCCACCTTAGGGACTAGCGGGGATGAGCAGTTCTTC.

This clonotype was counted ten times or more. The chain recombines TRBV29-1 with TRBJ2-5; 9 bases match TRBD2. Germline V gives CDR1 SQVTM, CDR2 ANQGSEA. The CDR3 sequence is 13 residues long. The CDR3 coding sequence is TGCACCTTTCAGCGGGGGGCCGGGGAGACCCAGTACTTC. Translating gives CTFQRGAGETQYF.

This clonotype was seen a handful of times. Being one base from a much bigger clone, this may be a read error. The CDR3 loop is CSATQTRDEQFF. Here the CDR3 DNA reads TGCAGTGCTACGCAGACCCGCGATGAGCAGTTCTTC. This chain uses TRBV20-1 with TRBJ2-1; D is uncertain. This CDR3 region has 12 residues. V was shortened by 4 bases and J by 8 bases, with 12 bases between the two germline ends. CDR1 is DFQATT and CDR2 is SNEGSKA in the germline V gene (reference sequence).

The chain joins TRBV20-1 to TRBJ2-1, with D hard to call. CDR3 size: 13 residues. Germline V gives CDR1 DFQATT, CDR2 SNEGSKA (reference sequence). V dropped 5 bases and J dropped 6 bases, with 14 bases sitting between them. DNA of the CDR3: TGCAGTGCTTCCAAGAACGGGCGCAATGAGCAGTTCTTC. Its protein product is CSASKNGRNEQFF.

This chain links TRBV6-5 with TRBJ2-3; D is perhaps TRBD2 (5 bases). CDR1 is MNHEY, CDR2 SVGAGI, per germline. This CDR3 comprises 15 residues. V gave up 8 bases and J gave up 3 bases, with 18 bases separating them. The CDR3 reads CASRPRTGFTDTQYF. CDR3 nucleotide sequence: TGTGCCAGCCGTCCCCGGACGGGATTTACAGATACGCAGTATTTT.

Only a few counts were recorded for this clonotype. The genes are TRBV5-1 and TRBJ2-3; D unresolved. Germline CDR1 and CDR2: SGHRS and YFSETQ. The CDR3 loop spans 13 amino acids. Trimming left V 4 bases short and J 12 bases short, with 18 bases between. The CDR3 loop is CASSPEYLDYQYF. The CDR3 DNA is TGCGCCAGCAGCCCGGAATACCTGGATTACCAGTATTTT.

This chain connects TRBV27 to TRBJ1-6; TRBD1 might be the D (5 bases). This CDR3 is 17 amino acids long. CDR1 is MNHEY, CDR2 SMNVEV, per germline (reference sequence). The germline V and J ends were trimmed by 0 bases and 9 bases, with 18 bases remaining between them. The CDR3 DNA reads as TGTGCCAGCAGTTTATCGTGGAGTGGGGCCGTGGGTTCACCCCTCCACTTT. Its translation: CASSLSWSGAVGSPLHF.

This chain uses TRBV18 with TRBJ1-2; D unresolved. The CDR3 length is 14 residues. The V gene lost 2 bases and the J gene lost 2 bases, with 9 bases spanning the gap. The germline gives CDR1 KGHSH, CDR2 LQKENI. Here the CDR3 reads CASSPRATNYGYTF. The CDR3 DNA follows: TGTGCCAGCTCACCAAGGGCCACGAACTATGGCTACACCTTC.

For the CDR3, the DNA is TGTGCCAGCAGTTGGGGGAGGGAGTTCTTC. Its translation: CASSWGREFF. The V and J genes are TRBV6-6 and TRBJ2-1; TRBD2 matches at 7 bases. With V trimmed by 4 bases and J by 14 bases, 2 bases remained unmatched. CDR3 length: 10 residues. CDR1 and CDR2 (germline): MNHNY, SVGAGI (reference sequence).

For this clonotype: A read error may account for a junction end that differs from germline. The genes are TRBV5-1 and TRBJ2-1, with TRBD2 identical over 10 bases. CDR1 and CDR2 from the germline V gene are SGHRS and YFSETQ. There are 16 residues in the CDR3. CDR3 nucleotides: TGCACCAGCAGCTTTAGCGGGGGGTCTGCCTACAATGAGCAGTTCTTC. Its protein is CTSSFSGGSAYNEQFF.

As regards this clonotype: Germline and junction disagree at one end, which may indicate a read error. The chain employs TRBV14 and TRBJ2-1, with TRBD1 identical over 11 bases. CDR1 and CDR2 from the germline V gene are SGHDN and FVKESK. This CDR3 contains 15 residues. The CDR3 spells CAGSPRTGGWGEQFF. In nucleotides, the CDR3 is TGTGCCGGCAGCCCCAGGACAGGGGGCTGGGGTGAGCAGTTCTTC.

This clonotype was seen at least ten times. The V and J genes are TRBV5-1 and TRBJ2-1, with 7 bases matching TRBD1. With 4 bases clipped from V and 6 bases from J, the junction kept 4 bases outside the gene matches. The CDR3 runs to 13 residues. Germline CDR1 is SGHRS and CDR2 is YFSETQ. In DNA form, the CDR3 reads TGCGCCAGCAGCGACAGGGTACGCAATGAGCAGTTCTTC. Translated: CASSDRVRNEQFF.

The chain joins TRBV6-6 to TRBJ1-1; 7 nucleotides align to TRBD1. The CDR3 extends over 15 amino acids. Germline V lookup: CDR1 MNHNY, CDR2 SVGAGI (reference sequence). Unmatched junction bases numbered 8, after V lost 2 bases and J lost 5 bases. The CDR3 nucleotides read TGTGCCAGCAGTTACGGGAACCCGACAGGGACTGAAGCTTTCTTT. This translates into CASSYGNPTGTEAFF.

A remark on this clonotype: This likely came from a read error, as a far larger clone is one base away. J is TRBJ2-4 and V is TRBV5-6, with D uncertain. From germline, CDR1 is SGHDT and CDR2 YYEEEE. Trimming removed 2 bases from V and 15 bases from J, with 18 bases in between. The CDR3 sequence is 13 residues long. The CDR3 bases are TGTGCCAGCAGCTTCGACGGACCCTACGAGCGGTACTTC. Amino acids: CASSFDGPYERYF.

The genes are TRBV9 and TRBJ1-4, with 9 bases matching TRBD1. CDR3 length: 18 residues. Germline values: CDR1 SGDLS, CDR2 YYNGEE. Unmatched junction bases numbered 16, after V lost 3 bases and J lost 7 bases. Written as DNA, the CDR3 is TGTGCCAGCAGCGGAGCCGGGGGACAGGGAGCCGTAAGTGAAAAACTGTTTTTT. Its protein product is CASSGAGGQGAVSEKLFF.

This clonotype was counted ten times or more. This chain connects TRBV20-1 to TRBJ2-7; possibly TRBD2 for D (6 bases). Germline V CDR1 and CDR2: DFQATT, SNEGSKA (reference sequence). This CDR3 has 14 residues. The V and J ends lost 5 bases and 2 bases respectively, with 16 bases between them. CDR3 sequence reads: CSAGPSGGTYEQYF. The CDR3 nucleotides read TGCAGTGCTGGTCCTTCTGGGGGGACCTACGAGCAGTACTTC.

This clonotype occurred a few times. This chain uses TRBV9 with TRBJ2-1; 7 bases agree with TRBD2. This CDR3 has 16 residues. V lost 0 bases and J lost 0; bases outside the gene matches: 3. Germline V lookup: CDR1 SGDLS, CDR2 YYNGEE. CDR3 amino acids: CASSVEQRGSYNEQFF. The CDR3 coding sequence is TGTGCCAGCAGCGTAGAACAGCGGGGCTCCTACAATGAGCAGTTCTTC.

CDR3 protein: CASSPSSGGVNEQFF. The CDR3 nucleotides read TGTGCCAGCAGCCCCTCAAGCGGGGGGGTCAATGAGCAGTTCTTC. The chain couples TRBV11-2 to TRBJ2-1, with 10 bases aligning to TRBD2. The CDR3 sequence is 15 residues long. V was clipped by 5 bases and J by 6 bases; unmatched bases: 7. Germline V gene lookup returns CDR1 SGHAT and CDR2 FQNNGV. Looking up the rest from reference TRBV11-2 and TRBJ2-1 gives the full variable domain: EAGVAQSPRYKIIEKRQSVAFWCNPISGHATLYWYQQILGQGPKLLIQFQNNGVVDDSQLPKDRFSAERLKGVDSTLKIQPAKLEDSAVYLCASSPSSGGVNEQFFGPGTRLTVL.

V is TRBV20-1 and J is TRBJ2-5; TRBD2 aligns across 9 bases. The J call may be faulty, since TRBJ2-7 better matches the DNA end. Germline V gene data show CDR1 as DFQATT and CDR2 as SNEGSKA (reference sequence). The CDR3 totals 12 residues. CDR3 in DNA: TGCAGTGTTAGCGGGAGAAACTACGAGCAGTACTTC. It is translated as CSVSGRNYEQYF.

This clonotype was picked up a small number of times. This chain uses TRBV28 with TRBJ1-5, with D tentatively TRBD1 (5 bases). Germline V lookup: CDR1 MDHEN, CDR2 SYDVKM. The CDR3 length is 13 residues. Between the trimmed V and J ends, which lost 8 bases and 5 bases, there was a span of 13 bases. The CDR3 loop reads CASWVGGDQPQHF. CDR3 DNA: TGTGCCAGCTGGGTGGGGGGGGATCAGCCCCAGCATTTT.

The rearrangement joins TRBV5-1 to TRBJ1-1, with D unresolved. The CDR3 contains 15 residues. V was trimmed by 2 bases and J by 1 base, leaving 12 bases between them. The germline CDR1 and CDR2 sequences are SGHRS and YFSETQ. CDR3 region: CASSLMTAPNTEAFF. In DNA, the CDR3 is TGCGCCAGCAGCTTAATGACGGCTCCGAACACTGAAGCTTTCTTT.

This clonotype was counted between two and nine times. This rearrangement joins TRBV7-9 to TRBJ2-3, with 10 bases that match TRBD1. The CDR3 is 16 residues long. Germline loops: CDR1 SEHNR, CDR2 FQNEAQ (reference sequence). The ends lost 0 bases at V and 1 base at J; junction bases unmatched: 1. The CDR3 region has the DNA TGTGCCAGCAGCTTAGCTGGGACAGGGGGCACAGATACGCAGTATTTT. It translates to CASSLAGTGGTDTQYF. The full variable domain, completed using reference TRBV7-9 and TRBJ2-3, is DTGVSQNPRHKITKRGQNVTFRCDPISEHNRLYWYRQTLGQGPEFLTYFQNEAQLEKSRLLSDRFSAERPKGSFSTLEIQRTEQGDSAMYLCASSLAGTGGTDTQYFGPGTRLTVL.

This clonotype showed up many times. The chain links TRBV4-3 to TRBJ2-7, with TRBD2 matching 9 bases. CDR3 size: 18 residues. V dropped 4 bases and J dropped 1; count of bases not matched to a gene: 14. Germline-derived CDR1 and CDR2 are LGHNA and YSLEER. This CDR3 is CASSLQAGGMGESYEQYF. DNA for the CDR3: TGCGCCAGCAGCCTACAAGCGGGAGGCATGGGGGAGTCCTACGAGCAGTACTTC.

In regard to this clonotype: A junction end diverges from the germline sequence, so it may reflect a read error. The rearrangement joins TRBV2 to TRBJ1-5, with TRBD1 matching 7 bases. This CDR3 spans 15 amino acids. CDR1 SNHLY and CDR2 FYNNEI come from the germline V gene. CDR3: CACSAVGGGDQPQHF. CDR3 nucleotides: TGTGCCTGCAGTGCCGTTGGAGGGGGCGATCAGCCCCAGCATTTT.

Only a few counts were recorded for this clonotype. The chain couples TRBV5-5 to TRBJ2-7; 13 bases match TRBD2. Trimming at V came to 5 bases and at J to 2 bases, leaving 10 bases not matched to a gene. This CDR3 is 17 amino acids long. Germline V CDR1 and CDR2: SGHKS, YYEKEE (reference sequence). This CDR3 reads CASRKGLAGEGAYEQYF. The DNA for the CDR3 is TGTGCCAGCAGAAAAGGACTAGCGGGAGAGGGGGCCTACGAGCAGTACTTC. The whole variable domain, filled in from reference TRBV5-5 and TRBJ2-7, reads DAGVTQSPTHLIKTRGQQVTLRCSPISGHKSVSWYQQVLGQGPQFIFQYYEKEERGRGNFPDRFSARQFPNYSSELNVNALLLGDSALYLCASRKGLAGEGAYEQYFGPGTRLTVT.

This clonotype was detected a few times. The genes are TRBV28 and TRBJ2-6; perhaps TRBD1 as D (6 bases). Trimming cost V 8 bases and J 0 bases, with 14 bases left between them. This CDR3 is 16 amino acids long. CDR1 is MDHEN and CDR2 is SYDVKM in the germline V gene. CDR3 DNA sequence: TGTGCCAGCTGTACGACAGGTTACTCTGGGGCCAACGTCCTGACTTTC. Its translation: CASCTTGYSGANVLTF.

This clonotype was observed many times. The rearrangement joins TRBV20-1 to TRBJ1-2; 8 bases line up with TRBD1. Trimming cost V 0 bases and J 2 bases; bases outside gene matches: 11. Germline assignment: CDR1 DFQATT and CDR2 SNEGSKA (reference sequence). This CDR3 contains 17 residues. The CDR3 sequence: CSARDITGGSRNYGYTF. CDR3 nucleotides: TGCAGTGCTAGAGATATTACAGGGGGATCCAGAAACTATGGCTACACCTTC.

V is TRBV2 and J is TRBJ2-7; possible D gene TRBD1, 6 bases. Germline values: CDR1 SNHLY, CDR2 FYNNEI. Trimming stripped 6 bases from V and 3 bases from J, with 12 bases between. The CDR3 has 13 amino acids. Written as DNA, the CDR3 is TGTGCCAGCAGACGGGACAACAACTACGAGCAGTACTTC. It encodes CASRRDNNYEQYF.

In its sample, this clonotype was seen a few times. The chain employs TRBV2 and TRBJ2-6; D gene uncertain. This CDR3 has 14 amino acids. Trimming left V 6 bases short and J 2 bases short, with 8 bases between. CDR1 and CDR2 (germline): SNHLY, FYNNEI. CDR3 in DNA: TGTGCCAGCAGGTTGGGTGCTGGGGCCAACGTCCTGACTTTC. This sequence encodes CASRLGAGANVLTF.

This clonotype showed up many times. The V and J genes are TRBV29-1 and TRBJ2-1; perhaps TRBD1 as D (6 bases). Germline V gene sequence: CDR1 SQVTM, CDR2 ANQGSEA. This CDR3 comprises 11 residues. V was shortened by 7 bases and J by 7 bases, with 11 bases between the two germline ends. Written as DNA, the CDR3 is TGCAGCGCCCGGACAGTGAATGAGCAGTTCTTC. It yields the protein CSARTVNEQFF.